Below, one T cell receptor beta chain is given with its context. Its antigen is undetermined. This entry comes from a study of T cell responses to AZD1222 COVID-19 vaccine. The protocol was immunoSEQ multiplex PCR, while the TCRdb copy is restricted to in-frame clones and leaves out a portion. This table has 57,000 or so clones, about three quarters appearing once. In germline, CDR1 is SGHVS, CDR2 FNYEAQ. Trimming removed 0 bases at V and 4 bases at J, with 21 bases between. This CDR3 has 18 residues. Study-level points and caveats: Spike-specific TCR repertoires showed rising breadth and depth after two AZD1222 doses.

The sample here was peripheral blood, taken 28 days after the second AZD1222 dose. The chain uses TRBV7-6 and TRBJ2-5, with D tentatively TRBD2 (7 bases). The sequence was obtained from an adult who received the AZD1222 COVID-19 vaccine. DNA for the CDR3: TGTGCCAGCAGCTTAGCGGGGGGGGCCGGGTTGGTAGCAGAGACCCAGTACTTC. Amino acid sequence: CASSLAGGAGLVAETQYF.